The next 29 T cell receptor beta chains were all read from a single sample in a study of control samples from healthy donors and cancer patients. The repertoire was sequenced with immunoSEQ multiplex PCR; TCRdb's copy has only in-frame clones and lacks some. Found here are approximately 190,000 clones; the top ten clones hold 2.2%. Sequenced input: blood. These receptors were taken from a woman aged 30 to 39 in good health.

Here the CDR3 DNA reads TGCGCCAGCAGTCAAGATTGGGACGGAGACTACTATGGCTACACCTTC. It specifies CASSQDWDGDYYGYTF. V usage is TRBV10-1 and J usage is TRBJ1-2, with a tentative D call TRBD1 (5 bases). This CDR3 region has 16 residues. Germline CDR1 reads WNHNN; CDR2 reads SYGVQD (reference sequence). V dropped 5 bases and J dropped 3 bases, with 19 bases sitting between them.

CDR3 amino acids: CAWSPPGREKETQYF. The CDR3 DNA sequence: TGTGCCTGGAGTCCCCCAGGTCGGGAGAAAGAGACCCAGTACTTC. The genes are TRBV30 and TRBJ2-5; maybe TRBD2 (6 bases). The CDR3 is 15 residues long. Germline V gene lookup returns CDR1 GTSNPN and CDR2 SVGIG (reference sequence). Trimming shortened V by 2 bases and J by 3 bases, and 16 bases separated the two germline ends.

The chain combines TRBV18 with TRBJ1-5, with a weak D call TRBD1 (6 bases). The V gene lost 3 bases and the J gene lost 0 bases, with 9 bases spanning the gap. CDR3 size: 15 residues. Germline V gene lookup returns CDR1 KGHSH and CDR2 LQKENI. As DNA, the CDR3 is TGTGCCAGCTCACCGACAGGAGCTAGCAATCAGCCCCAGCATTTT. Translation: CASSPTGASNQPQHF.

The chain employs TRBV6-5 and TRBJ1-2, with D possibly being TRBD1 (6 bases). Trimming cost V 6 bases and J 4 bases, with 18 bases left between them. Germline V gene lookup returns CDR1 MNHEY and CDR2 SVGAGI. The CDR3 contains 15 residues. CDR3 DNA sequence: TGTGCCAGCAGCCCGCGGGGGCTCTCTGCCTATGGCTACACCTTC. Amino acids: CASSPRGLSAYGYTF.

The genes are TRBV3-1 (or the pseudogene TRBV3-2) and TRBJ2-4; weak D call: TRBD2 (7 bases). The CDR3 sequence is 13 residues long. Germline lookup yields CDR1 LGHDT and CDR2 YNNKEL (reference sequence). Trimming stripped 3 bases from V and 7 bases from J, with 10 bases between. This CDR3 is CASSQRGGNIQYF. CDR3 DNA sequence: TGTGCCAGCAGCCAGAGGGGGGGGAACATTCAGTACTTC.

The gene calls are TRBV28 and TRBJ1-2; a possible D gene is TRBD1 (5 bases). Trimming took off 3 bases at V and 4 bases at J, with 9 bases between the two ends. The CDR3 is 13 residues long. The germline gives CDR1 MDHEN, CDR2 SYDVKM. The CDR3 sequence is CASSFPGTYGYTF. CDR3 nucleotides: TGTGCCAGCAGTTTTCCCGGGACCTATGGCTACACCTTC.

The CDR3 loop is CASSRDSFGVAYEQYF. CDR3 sequence (DNA): TGCGCCAGCAGCCGGGACAGTTTTGGGGTTGCCTACGAGCAGTACTTC. J is TRBJ2-7 and V is TRBV5-1; 7 bases are shared with TRBD1. The CDR3 consists of 16 residues. CDR1 is SGHRS and CDR2 is YFSETQ in the germline V gene. J lost 2 bases, V lost 4 bases, and 12 bases had no gene match.

This chain links TRBV19 with TRBJ2-7; TRBD2 agrees at 10 bases. The germline gives CDR1 LNHDA, CDR2 SQIVND (reference sequence). There are 14 residues in the CDR3. V lost 5 bases, J lost 2 bases, and 3 bases stayed unmatched. The CDR3 is CASSVGLAAYEQYF. The CDR3 nucleotides read TGTGCCAGTAGTGTAGGACTAGCGGCCTACGAGCAGTACTTC. Full variable domain (rest looked up from reference TRBV19 and TRBJ2-7): DGGITQSPKYLFRKEGQNVTLSCEQNLNHDAMYWYRQDPGQGLRLIYYSQIVNDFQKGDIAEGYSVSREKKESFPLTVTSAQKNPTAFYLCASSVGLAAYEQYFGPGTRLTVT.

The genes are TRBV29-1 and TRBJ1-2, with a tentative D call TRBD1 (5 bases). The CDR3 loop spans 13 amino acids. Trimming shortened V by 1 base and J by 4 bases, and 10 bases separated the two germline ends. Germline V gene lookup returns CDR1 SQVTM and CDR2 ANQGSEA. The CDR3 reads CSVEGRVGYGYTF. The CDR3 nucleotides are TGCAGCGTTGAAGGCAGGGTTGGCTATGGCTACACCTTC.

This chain uses TRBV15 with TRBJ1-4, with 7 bases fitting TRBD1. J lost 4 bases, V lost 4 bases, and 9 bases had no gene match. This CDR3 contains 16 residues. The germline CDR1 and CDR2 sequences are LNHNV and YYDKDF (reference sequence). CDR3 in amino acids: CATSTRGGRDNEKLFF. The CDR3 nucleotides are TGTGCCACCAGCACAAGAGGGGGCCGAGATAATGAAAAACTGTTTTTT.

This chain links TRBV10-2 with TRBJ2-5; D could derive from TRBD1 or TRBD2 (6 bases each). From germline, CDR1 is WSHSY and CDR2 SAAADI. The CDR3 contains 15 residues. V was shortened by 3 bases and J by 6 bases, with 17 bases between the two germline ends. CDR3 region: CASSEVGGPMKTQYF. CDR3 in DNA: TGCGCCAGCAGTGAAGTGGGGGGCCCAATGAAGACCCAGTACTTC.

The genes are TRBV10-1 and TRBJ2-7; 15 nucleotides agree with TRBD2. This CDR3 is 15 amino acids long. V lost 4 bases and J lost 7; bases outside the gene matches: 5. Germline-derived CDR1 and CDR2 are WNHNN and SYGVQD (reference sequence). CDR3 region: CASSVRTSGGVEQYF. The CDR3 DNA reads TGCGCCAGCAGTGTCCGGACTAGCGGGGGGGTAGAGCAGTACTTC.

The chain combines TRBV3-1 (or the pseudogene TRBV3-2) with TRBJ1-2; D remains unclear. The germline gives CDR1 LGHDT, CDR2 YNNKEL (reference sequence). The CDR3 sequence is 15 residues long. Trimming pared 0 bases from V and 6 bases from J, leaving 14 bases between. As DNA, the CDR3 is TGTGCCAGCAGCCAAGACGGTCCCGGTGGAAATGGCTACACCTTC. As protein: CASSQDGPGGNGYTF.

The chain is built from TRBV6-6 and TRBJ1-2, with D hard to call. The CDR3 sequence is 12 residues long. Germline loops: CDR1 MNHNY, CDR2 SVGAGI (reference sequence). The V gene lost 7 bases and the J gene lost 5 bases, with 11 bases spanning the gap. The CDR3 nucleotides read TGTGCCAGCACTGGGGATTCTTATGGCTACACCTTC. This encodes CASTGDSYGYTF.

The chain recombines TRBV6-5 with TRBJ1-2; D perhaps matches TRBD1 (5 bases). Germline V gene lookup returns CDR1 MNHEY and CDR2 SVGAGI. Trimming removed 11 bases from V and 4 bases from J, with 23 bases in between. The CDR3 totals 15 residues. Here the CDR3 DNA reads TGTGCCTCCTCAAGTTTGAGGATTGGGACCTATGGCTACACCTTC. Amino acids: CASSSLRIGTYGYTF.

The chain combines TRBV14 with TRBJ1-1, with TRBD1 identical over 7 bases. This CDR3 has 12 residues. V shed 3 bases and J 10 bases; nucleotides not matched to a gene: 5. Per the germline V gene, CDR1 is SGHDN and CDR2 is FVKESK. CDR3 amino acids: CASSQAGGGAFF. CDR3 coding DNA: TGTGCCAGCAGCCAGGCAGGGGGAGGAGCTTTCTTT.

This chain links TRBV11-3 with TRBJ1-1; D uncertain. The germline V gene has CDR1 SGHNT and CDR2 YENEEA. The CDR3 totals 13 residues. V lost 3 bases and J lost 0, with 5 bases in between. The CDR3 DNA reads as TGTGCCAGCAGCTTCGGCTTGAACACTGAAGCTTTCTTT. The encoded protein is CASSFGLNTEAFF.

The genes are TRBV3-1 (or the pseudogene TRBV3-2) and TRBJ1-5; D is possibly TRBD1 (5 bases). Looked up from germline, CDR1 is LGHDT and CDR2 is YNNKEL (reference sequence). The CDR3 is 14 amino acids. Trimming cost V 1 base and J 9 bases, with 13 bases left between them. The CDR3 loop reads CASSQANAGTPQHF. The CDR3 region has the DNA TGTGCCAGCAGCCAAGCCAACGCCGGGACGCCCCAGCATTTT.

This chain links TRBV7-2 with TRBJ2-7; D may correspond to TRBD1 or TRBD2 (5 bases each). The CDR3 runs 15 residues. Germline assignment: CDR1 SGHTA and CDR2 FQGNSA. V dropped 2 bases and J dropped 2 bases, with 13 bases sitting between them. CDR3 DNA: TGTGCCAGCAGCTTATATGGGGGTTTCGCCTACGAGCAGTACTTC. Translating it yields CASSLYGGFAYEQYF.

On this clone itself: In the same sample, other DNA sequences code for this CDR3. The chain employs TRBV5-1 and TRBJ2-7; D gene uncertain. The V end was cut by 5 bases, the J end by 3 bases, with 6 bases between. The germline CDR1 and CDR2 sequences are SGHRS and YFSETQ. The CDR3 has 11 amino acids. This CDR3 reads CASSLNYEQYF. Here the CDR3 DNA reads TGCGCCAGCAGTCTAAACTACGAGCAGTACTTC.

The rearrangement uses TRBV18 and TRBJ1-3; 12 nucleotides align to TRBD1. CDR3 length equals 17 residues. Per germline, CDR1 KGHSH and CDR2 LQKENI. V lost 1 base and J lost 3; bases outside the gene matches: 4. CDR3 sequence (DNA): TGTGCCAGCTCACCACGAGGGACAGGGGGCTTTGGAAACACCATATATTTT. Its translation: CASSPRGTGGFGNTIYF.

The chain combines TRBV10-2 with TRBJ1-6, with D possibly matching TRBD1 (6 bases). Trimming removed 6 bases from V and 7 bases from J, with 13 bases in between. The CDR3 length is 14 residues. Germline values: CDR1 WSHSY, CDR2 SAAADI. The CDR3 nucleotides are TGCGCCAGCAGAGCACAGGGTGAGAATTCACCCCTCCACTTT. Translation gives CASRAQGENSPLHF.

This rearrangement joins TRBV27 to TRBJ1-2; D may be TRBD1 (5 bases). Germline V gene data show CDR1 as MNHEY and CDR2 as SMNVEV (reference sequence). With 9 bases removed from V and 1 base from J, the gap between germline ends came to 12 bases. The CDR3 totals 13 residues. CDR3 DNA sequence: TGTGCCAGTGGGACTCTCTTTAACTATGGCTACACCTTC. Translation: CASGTLFNYGYTF.

This chain connects TRBV27 to TRBJ1-5; possible D gene TRBD1, 5 bases. This CDR3 contains 15 residues. Trimming cost V 5 bases and J 1 base, with 12 bases left between them. From germline, CDR1 is MNHEY and CDR2 SMNVEV (reference sequence). The CDR3 is CASSVTGWSNQPQHF. The CDR3 DNA reads TGTGCCAGCAGTGTTACAGGTTGGAGCAATCAGCCCCAGCATTTT.

J is TRBJ1-6 and V is TRBV6-5; tentative D call: TRBD1 (6 bases). CDR1 and CDR2 (germline): MNHEY, SVGAGI. CDR3 length equals 15 residues. V was trimmed by 2 bases and J by 7 bases, leaving 12 bases between them. The CDR3 DNA reads as TGTGCCAGCAGTTACCCCCAGGGGACCAATTCACCCCTCCACTTT. It yields the protein CASSYPQGTNSPLHF.

The chain has TRBV5-8 and TRBJ1-5; 9 positions agree with TRBD1. The CDR3 extends over 17 amino acids. CDR1 is SGHTS, CDR2 YDEGEE, per germline. J lost 4 bases, V lost 3 bases, and 11 bases had no gene match. CDR3 amino acids: CASSWIPGQGSNQPQHF. As DNA, the CDR3 is TGTGCCAGCAGCTGGATCCCGGGACAGGGATCGAATCAGCCCCAGCATTTT.

This chain links TRBV7-2 with TRBJ1-1; D unclear. Trimming stripped 4 bases from V and 3 bases from J, with 12 bases between. Germline lookup yields CDR1 SGHTA and CDR2 FQGNSA. The CDR3 has 14 residues. CDR3 in DNA: TGTGCCAGCAGCTCCGAAGCAGCCTACACTGAAGCTTTCTTT. Translating it yields CASSSEAAYTEAFF.

This sequence joins TRBV5-4 and TRBJ2-1, with 12 bases fitting TRBD2. The germline gives CDR1 SGHNT, CDR2 YYREEE (reference sequence). The V gene end was trimmed by 4 bases and the J gene end by 2 bases; junction bases not matched to a gene: 4. The CDR3 loop spans 16 amino acids. The CDR3 DNA sequence: TGTGCCAGCAGCCGGACTAGCGGGGCGACCTACAATGAGCAGTTCTTC. This codes for CASSRTSGATYNEQFF.

The chain carries TRBV6-5 and TRBJ2-1; D ambiguous. CDR1 and CDR2 from the germline V gene are MNHEY and SVGAGI. V lost 8 bases to trimming and J lost 3 bases, with 2 bases between them. The CDR3 spans 10 residues. The CDR3 DNA is TGTGCCAGCGGCTACAATGAGCAGTTCTTC. This gives the protein CASGYNEQFF.